This passage covers 21 T cell receptor beta chains from one sample sequenced in a study of T cell responses to AZD1222 COVID-19 vaccine. TCRdb's table, derived via immunoSEQ multiplex PCR, lists solely in-frame clones and lacks some. The table shows 150,000 to 200,000 clones, with 90% occurring only once. The sequences come from peripheral blood, collected 28 days after the second AZD1222 dose. The origin of the receptors is an adult who received the AZD1222 COVID-19 vaccine.

This chain uses TRBV20-1 with TRBJ1-2; D is unclear. The CDR3 covers 11 residues. Germline CDR1 DFQATT, CDR2 SNEGSKA (reference sequence). The V gene lost 6 bases and the J gene lost 11 bases, with 16 bases spanning the gap. The chain's CDR3 is CSALHSAGYTF. The CDR3 nucleotides read TGCAGTGCCTTACACTCAGCGGGGTACACCTTC.

The CDR3 loop reads CASSPLGEAKNIQYF. The CDR3 DNA reads as TGTGCCAGCAGCCCCCTTGGGGAGGCCAAAAACATTCAGTACTTC. V and J are TRBV6-5 and TRBJ2-4; D may be TRBD2 (5 bases). Per the germline V gene, CDR1 is MNHEY and CDR2 is SVGAGI. This CDR3 has 15 amino acids. V was trimmed by 6 bases and J by 1 base, leaving 13 bases between them.

The chain recombines TRBV18 with TRBJ1-1; 9 nucleotides align to TRBD1. In germline, CDR1 is KGHSH, CDR2 LQKENI. V lost 3 bases and J lost 0; bases outside the gene matches: 2. The CDR3 spans 15 residues. CDR3 loop: CASSPGQGLNTEAFF. The DNA of the CDR3 is TGTGCCAGCTCACCGGGACAGGGCCTGAACACTGAAGCTTTCTTT.

V usage is TRBV28 and J usage is TRBJ1-4; TRBD1 aligns across 7 bases. The CDR3 contains 14 residues. In germline, CDR1 is MDHEN, CDR2 SYDVKM. J gave up 3 bases and V 6 bases, and 4 bases lay outside the gene matches. This CDR3 is CASRPGQSNEKLFF. The CDR3 nucleotides are TGTGCCAGCAGACCGGGACAGTCTAATGAAAAACTGTTTTTT. Filled out from reference TRBV28 and TRBJ1-4, the complete variable domain reads DVKVTQSSRYLVKRTGEKVFLECVQDMDHENMFWYRQDPGLGLRLIYFSYDVKMKEKGDIPEGYSVSREKKERFSLILESASTNQTSMYLCASRPGQSNEKLFFGSGTQLSVL.

The gene calls are TRBV7-2 and TRBJ1-5; D gene unclear. The germline CDR1 and CDR2 sequences are SGHTA and FQGNSA. The V end was cut by 1 base, the J end by 3 bases, with 10 bases between. This CDR3 comprises 15 residues. This CDR3 is CASSLVNGNNQPQHF. The CDR3 region has the DNA TGTGCCAGCAGCTTAGTGAATGGTAACAATCAGCCCCAGCATTTT.

The chain links TRBV7-2 to TRBJ2-3; TRBD2 matches at 7 bases. CDR1 and CDR2 from the germline V gene are SGHTA and FQGNSA. CDR3 length: 17 residues. Germline trimming cut 5 bases from V and 2 bases from J; bases unmatched to any gene: 13. The CDR3 region is CASSERTKRGYTDTQYF. The DNA of the CDR3 is TGTGCCAGCAGCGAGAGAACGAAGCGGGGATACACAGATACGCAGTATTTT.

The chain has TRBV19 and TRBJ1-1, with 7 bases matching TRBD1. Germline V gene sequence: CDR1 LNHDA, CDR2 SQIVND (reference sequence). This CDR3 has 16 amino acids. J was trimmed by 0 bases and V by 4 bases; bases with no gene match: 8. CDR3 sequence: CASSTPPDRVNTEAFF. The CDR3 bases are TGTGCCAGTAGTACTCCCCCCGACAGGGTGAACACTGAAGCTTTCTTT. Drawing the rest from reference TRBV19 and TRBJ1-1, the complete variable domain is DGGITQSPKYLFRKEGQNVTLSCEQNLNHDAMYWYRQDPGQGLRLIYYSQIVNDFQKGDIAEGYSVSREKKESFPLTVTSAQKNPTAFYLCASSTPPDRVNTEAFFGQGTRLTVV.

The chain links TRBV9 to TRBJ1-2; D gene uncertain. The CDR3 is 12 amino acids. Germline V gene data show CDR1 as SGDLS and CDR2 as YYNGEE. The germline V and J ends were trimmed by 3 bases and 2 bases, with 5 bases remaining between them. The CDR3 nucleotides read TGTGCCAGCAGCGCAAAGAACTATGGCTACACCTTC. Its translation is CASSAKNYGYTF.

The chain is built from TRBV5-1 and TRBJ2-3; D may correspond to TRBD1 or TRBD2 (6 bases each). Germline CDR1 and CDR2: SGHRS and YFSETQ. This CDR3 comprises 14 residues. V lost 2 bases, J lost 0 bases, and 7 bases lay in between. CDR3 amino acids: CASSLGGSTDTQYF. CDR3 nucleotide sequence: TGCGCCAGCAGCTTAGGGGGGAGCACAGATACGCAGTATTTT.

The chain is built from TRBV7-9 and TRBJ1-4; no clear D gene. Per germline, CDR1 SEHNR and CDR2 FQNEAQ (reference sequence). The CDR3 extends over 15 amino acids. Trimming removed 0 bases from V and 5 bases from J, with 10 bases in between. The CDR3 is CASSLANAENEKLFF. CDR3 bases: TGTGCCAGCAGCTTAGCGAATGCAGAAAATGAAAAACTGTTTTTT.

The V gene is TRBV7-3, the J gene TRBJ2-3, with D hard to call. Trimming left V 0 bases short and J 8 bases short, with 9 bases between. The germline CDR1 and CDR2 sequences are SGHTA and FQGTGA. The CDR3 has 13 amino acids. The CDR3: CASSLTSGSTQYF. The CDR3 DNA is TGTGCCAGCAGCTTAACGTCGGGCTCTACGCAGTATTTT.

J is TRBJ2-7 and V is TRBV20-1; D is ambiguous. Germline V lookup: CDR1 DFQATT, CDR2 SNEGSKA (reference sequence). With 5 bases removed from V and 4 bases from J, the gap between germline ends came to 6 bases. This CDR3 spans 10 amino acids. CDR3 sequence reads: CSAEMYEQYF. CDR3 coding DNA: TGCAGTGCTGAGATGTACGAGCAGTACTTC.

The rearrangement links TRBV9 to TRBJ1-6; D remains unclear. The length of the CDR3 is 15 residues. V gave up 2 bases and J gave up 5 bases, with 11 bases separating them. Germline CDR1 SGDLS, CDR2 YYNGEE. The CDR3 DNA is TGTGCCAGCAGCGTTCGTGATACCAATAATTCACCCCTCCACTTT. Translated: CASSVRDTNNSPLHF.

The gene calls are TRBV27 and TRBJ1-6; 7 positions match TRBD1. With V trimmed by 2 bases and J by 7 bases, 11 bases remained unmatched. Germline-derived CDR1 and CDR2 are MNHEY and SMNVEV (reference sequence). The CDR3 consists of 17 residues. The CDR3 nucleotides read TGTGCCAGCAGTTTACTGACAGGGTTGGGCTCCAATTCACCCCTCCACTTT. Translated, it gives CASSLLTGLGSNSPLHF.

The chain carries TRBV30 and TRBJ1-2; maybe TRBD1 (5 bases). The V and J ends lost 0 bases and 11 bases respectively, with 10 bases between them. The CDR3 has 11 residues. Germline V gene data show CDR1 as GTSNPN and CDR2 as SVGIG (reference sequence). In nucleotides, the CDR3 is TGTGCCTGGAGTGTGGCGGGGGGATACACCTTC. Its translation: CAWSVAGGYTF.

This clone was seen just once. The germline gene is not matched at one end of the junction; a read error may be the cause. The gene calls are TRBV6-2 or TRBV6-3 and TRBJ1-1; tentative D call: TRBD1 (6 bases). The length of the CDR3 is 15 residues. The germline CDR1 and CDR2 sequences are MNHEY and SVGEGT. In DNA form, the CDR3 reads TGTGCCAGCAGTTATGTTGGGGGCCGGAACTCTGAAGCTTTCTTT. As protein: CASSYVGGRNSEAFF.

The V and J genes are TRBV18 and TRBJ2-7; possible D gene TRBD2, 6 bases. Trimming took off 2 bases at V and 2 bases at J, with 13 bases between the two ends. Looked up from germline, CDR1 is KGHSH and CDR2 is LQKENI. The CDR3 length is 15 residues. The CDR3, as DNA: TGTGCCAGCTCACCAATGGAGGGAATGGCCTACGAGCAGTACTTC. It encodes CASSPMEGMAYEQYF.

This sequence joins TRBV4-3 and TRBJ2-7; perhaps TRBD1 as D (7 bases). Germline V lookup: CDR1 LGHNA, CDR2 YSLEER. The CDR3 is 17 amino acids. Trimming stripped 0 bases from V and 3 bases from J, with 18 bases between. Here the CDR3 reads CASSQDPGAGGNYEQYF. In DNA, the CDR3 is TGCGCCAGCAGCCAAGATCCGGGGGCAGGGGGTAACTACGAGCAGTACTTC.

This clone was seen a single time. The chain is built from TRBV5-1 and TRBJ2-3; D tentatively reads TRBD1 or TRBD2 (5 bases each). The CDR3 spans 16 residues. Germline CDR1 is SGHRS and CDR2 is YFSETQ. V dropped 1 base and J dropped 1 base, with 13 bases sitting between them. CDR3 in amino acids: CASSLLRDGGTDTQYF. The CDR3 nucleotides read TGCGCCAGCAGCTTGTTACGGGACGGGGGCACAGATACGCAGTATTTT. The entire variable domain, with the rest obtained from reference TRBV5-1 and TRBJ2-3, is as follows: KAGVTQTPRYLIKTRGQQVTLSCSPISGHRSVSWYQQTPGQGLQFLFEYFSETQRNKGNFPGRFSGRQFSNSRSEMNVSTLELGDSALYLCASSLLRDGGTDTQYFGPGTRLTVL.

V and J are TRBV24-1 and TRBJ1-2; D is undetermined. V was cut by 8 bases and J by 8 bases, with 14 bases left in between. The CDR3 covers 12 residues. Germline V lookup: CDR1 KGHDR, CDR2 SFDVKD. CDR3 bases: TGTGCCACCAAAGCAGGCACGGGGGGCTACACCTTC. Its translation is CATKAGTGGYTF.

CDR3 in DNA: TGTGCCAGCAGCTTACCCGTCGGACCAGGGACAGCAGCCTATGGCTACACCTTC. Encoded protein: CASSLPVGPGTAAYGYTF. The V gene is TRBV7-9, the J gene TRBJ1-2; 7 positions match TRBD1. After removal of 2 bases from V and 4 bases from J, the junction contained 16 bases not matched to a gene. Germline V gives CDR1 SEHNR, CDR2 FQNEAQ (reference sequence). This CDR3 spans 18 amino acids.